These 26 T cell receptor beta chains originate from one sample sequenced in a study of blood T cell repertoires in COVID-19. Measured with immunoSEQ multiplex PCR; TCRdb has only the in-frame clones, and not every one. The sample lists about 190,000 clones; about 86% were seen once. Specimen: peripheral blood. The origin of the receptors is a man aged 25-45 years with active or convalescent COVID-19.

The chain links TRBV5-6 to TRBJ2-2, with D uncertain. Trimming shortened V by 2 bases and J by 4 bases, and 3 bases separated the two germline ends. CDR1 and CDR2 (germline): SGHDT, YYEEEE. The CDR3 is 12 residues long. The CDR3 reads CASSFVTGELFF. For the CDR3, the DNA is TGTGCCAGCAGCTTCGTCACCGGGGAGCTGTTTTTT.

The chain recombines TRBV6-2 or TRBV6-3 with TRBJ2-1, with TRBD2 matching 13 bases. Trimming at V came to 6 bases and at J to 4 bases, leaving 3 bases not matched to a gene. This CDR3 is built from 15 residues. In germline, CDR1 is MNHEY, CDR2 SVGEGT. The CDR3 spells CASSGLAGAYNEQFF. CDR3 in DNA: TGTGCCAGCAGCGGACTAGCGGGGGCATACAATGAGCAGTTCTTC.

Written as DNA, the CDR3 is TGTGCCAGCAGACCCCCTACTAGCGGGGGGCCAAGGGAGACCCAGTACTTC. This encodes CASRPPTSGGPRETQYF. The V and J genes are TRBV3-1 (or the pseudogene TRBV3-2) and TRBJ2-5; TRBD2 agrees at 12 bases. Germline V gene lookup returns CDR1 LGHDT and CDR2 YNNKEL (reference sequence). The CDR3 sequence is 17 residues long. The ends lost 6 bases at V and 5 bases at J; junction bases unmatched: 13.

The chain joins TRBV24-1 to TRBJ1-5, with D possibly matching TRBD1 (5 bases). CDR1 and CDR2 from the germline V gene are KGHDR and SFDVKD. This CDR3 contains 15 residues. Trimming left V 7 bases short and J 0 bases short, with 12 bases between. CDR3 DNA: TGTGCCACCAGGGGGGGGAGCGGTAGCAATCAGCCCCAGCATTTT. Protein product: CATRGGSGSNQPQHF.

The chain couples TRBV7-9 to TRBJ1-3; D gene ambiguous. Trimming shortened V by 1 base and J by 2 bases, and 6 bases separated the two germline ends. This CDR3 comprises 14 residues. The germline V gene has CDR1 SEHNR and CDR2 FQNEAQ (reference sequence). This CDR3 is CASSLGGTGNTIYF. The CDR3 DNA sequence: TGTGCCAGCAGCTTAGGAGGCACTGGAAACACCATATATTTT.

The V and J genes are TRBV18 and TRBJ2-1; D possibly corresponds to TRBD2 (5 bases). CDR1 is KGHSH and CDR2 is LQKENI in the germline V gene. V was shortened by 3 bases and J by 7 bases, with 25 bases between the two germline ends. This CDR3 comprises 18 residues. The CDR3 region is CASSPASLRLLPGNEQFF. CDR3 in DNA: TGTGCCAGCTCACCCGCATCGCTGCGACTACTACCTGGGAATGAGCAGTTCTTC.

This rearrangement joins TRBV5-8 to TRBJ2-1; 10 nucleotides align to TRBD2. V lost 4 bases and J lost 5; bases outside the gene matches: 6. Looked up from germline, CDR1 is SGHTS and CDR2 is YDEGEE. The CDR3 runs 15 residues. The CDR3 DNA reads TGTGCCAGCAGCCTTCTAGCGGGAGTCCACAATGAGCAGTTCTTC. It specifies CASSLLAGVHNEQFF.

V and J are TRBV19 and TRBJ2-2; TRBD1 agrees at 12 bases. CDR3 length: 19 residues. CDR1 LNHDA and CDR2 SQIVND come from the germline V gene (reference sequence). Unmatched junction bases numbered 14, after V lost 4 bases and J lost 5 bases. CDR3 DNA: TGTGCCAGTAGTACACGCCGGTGGGACAGGGGGCTTGAGACCGGGGAGCTGTTTTTT. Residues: CASSTRRWDRGLETGELFF. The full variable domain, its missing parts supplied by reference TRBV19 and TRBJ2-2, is DGGITQSPKYLFRKEGQNVTLSCEQNLNHDAMYWYRQDPGQGLRLIYYSQIVNDFQKGDIAEGYSVSREKKESFPLTVTSAQKNPTAFYLCASSTRRWDRGLETGELFFGEGSRLTVL.

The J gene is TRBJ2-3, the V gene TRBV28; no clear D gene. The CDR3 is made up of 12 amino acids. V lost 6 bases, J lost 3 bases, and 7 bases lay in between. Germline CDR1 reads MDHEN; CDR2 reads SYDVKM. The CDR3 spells CASSPNTDTQYF. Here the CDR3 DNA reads TGTGCCAGCAGCCCAAATACAGATACGCAGTATTTT.

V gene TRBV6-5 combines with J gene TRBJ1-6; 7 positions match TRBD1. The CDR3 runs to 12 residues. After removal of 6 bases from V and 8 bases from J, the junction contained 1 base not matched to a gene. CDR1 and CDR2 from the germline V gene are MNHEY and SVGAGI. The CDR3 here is CASRGQDSPLHF. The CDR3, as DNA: TGTGCCAGCAGAGGACAGGATTCACCCCTCCACTTT.

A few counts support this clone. The CDR3 here is CASSTLGRATDTQYF. In nucleotides, the CDR3 is TGTGCCAGTAGTACCCTTGGGAGGGCCACAGATACGCAGTATTTT. The chain links TRBV19 to TRBJ2-3; 7 nucleotides match TRBD2. V lost 4 bases and J lost 2; bases outside the gene matches: 6. The CDR3 extends over 15 amino acids. Germline V CDR1 and CDR2: LNHDA, SQIVND (reference sequence).

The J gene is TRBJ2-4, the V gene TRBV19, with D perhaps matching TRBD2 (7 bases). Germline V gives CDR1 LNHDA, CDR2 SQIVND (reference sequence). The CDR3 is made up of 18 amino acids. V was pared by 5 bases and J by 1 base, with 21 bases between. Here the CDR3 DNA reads TGTGCCAGTAGTCCCTTAAGTAGGGGGGGACTGGCCAAAAACATTCAGTACTTC. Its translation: CASSPLSRGGLAKNIQYF.

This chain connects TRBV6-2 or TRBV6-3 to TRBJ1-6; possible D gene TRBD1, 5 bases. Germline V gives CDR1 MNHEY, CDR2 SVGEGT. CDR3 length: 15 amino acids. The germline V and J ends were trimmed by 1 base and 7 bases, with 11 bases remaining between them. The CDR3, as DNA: TGTGCCAGCAGTTACTTGTCCGCAGGGAATTCACCCCTCCACTTT. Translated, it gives CASSYLSAGNSPLHF.

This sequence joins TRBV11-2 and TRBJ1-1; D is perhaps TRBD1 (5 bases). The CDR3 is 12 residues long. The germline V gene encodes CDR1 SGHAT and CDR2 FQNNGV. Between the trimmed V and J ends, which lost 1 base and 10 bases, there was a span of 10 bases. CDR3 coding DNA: TGTGCCAGCAGCTTAGTAGGACAAAGAGCTTTCTTT. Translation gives CASSLVGQRAFF.

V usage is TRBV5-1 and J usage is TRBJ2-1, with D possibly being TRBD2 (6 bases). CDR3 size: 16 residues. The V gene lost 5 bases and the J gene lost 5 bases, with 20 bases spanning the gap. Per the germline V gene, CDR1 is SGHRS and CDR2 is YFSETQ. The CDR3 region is CASRSGVGTADNEQFF. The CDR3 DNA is TGCGCCAGCAGGTCGGGAGTAGGGACTGCGGACAATGAGCAGTTCTTC.

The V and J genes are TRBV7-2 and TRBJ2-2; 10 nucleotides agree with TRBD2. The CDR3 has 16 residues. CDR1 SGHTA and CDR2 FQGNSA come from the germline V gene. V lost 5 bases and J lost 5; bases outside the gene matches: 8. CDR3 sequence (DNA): TGTGCCAGCAGCCCATCTAGCGGGGGTTCTACCGGGGAGCTGTTTTTT. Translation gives CASSPSSGGSTGELFF.

In DNA, the CDR3 is TGTGCCAGCAGCCGATGGACAGAAGATACGCAGTATTTT. Protein sequence: CASSRWTEDTQYF. The chain links TRBV7-2 to TRBJ2-3; TRBD1 might be the D (6 bases). The germline V gene encodes CDR1 SGHTA and CDR2 FQGNSA. This CDR3 has 13 amino acids. V lost 5 bases and J lost 5, with 11 bases in between.

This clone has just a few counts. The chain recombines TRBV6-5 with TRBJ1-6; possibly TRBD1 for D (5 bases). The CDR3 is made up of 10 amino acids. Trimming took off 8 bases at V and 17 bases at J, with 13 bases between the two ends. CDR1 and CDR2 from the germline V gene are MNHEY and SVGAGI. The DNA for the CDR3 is TGTGCCAGCGGACAATTCTTGGTCCACTTT. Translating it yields CASGQFLVHF.

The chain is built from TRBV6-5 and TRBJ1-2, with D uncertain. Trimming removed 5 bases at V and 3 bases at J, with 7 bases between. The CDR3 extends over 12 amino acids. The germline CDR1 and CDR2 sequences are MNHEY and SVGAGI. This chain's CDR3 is CASSLGDYGYTF. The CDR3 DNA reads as TGTGCCAGCAGTCTCGGGGACTATGGCTACACCTTC.

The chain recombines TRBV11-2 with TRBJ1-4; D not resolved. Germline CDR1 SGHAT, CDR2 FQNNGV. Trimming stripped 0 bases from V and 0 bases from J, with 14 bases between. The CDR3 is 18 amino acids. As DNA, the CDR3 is TGTGCCAGCAGCTTAGAAGGACGGGGATCCCCAACTAATGAAAAACTGTTTTTT. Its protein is CASSLEGRGSPTNEKLFF.

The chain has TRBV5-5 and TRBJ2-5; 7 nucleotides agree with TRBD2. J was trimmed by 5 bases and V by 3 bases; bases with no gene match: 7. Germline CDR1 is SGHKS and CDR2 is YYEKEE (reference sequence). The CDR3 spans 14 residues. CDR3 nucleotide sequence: TGTGCCAGCAGCTCCCGGGGGGACGAGGAGACCCAGTACTTC. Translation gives CASSSRGDEETQYF.

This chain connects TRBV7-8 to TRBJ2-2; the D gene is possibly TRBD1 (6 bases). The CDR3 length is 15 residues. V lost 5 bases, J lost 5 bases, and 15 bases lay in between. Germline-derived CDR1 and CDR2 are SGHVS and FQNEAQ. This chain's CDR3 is CASSEIRGSTGELFF. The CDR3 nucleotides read TGTGCCAGCAGCGAGATCAGGGGTAGTACCGGGGAGCTGTTTTTT. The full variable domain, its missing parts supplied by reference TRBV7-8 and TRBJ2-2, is GAGVSQSPRYKVAKRGQDVALRCDPISGHVSLFWYQQALGQGPEFLTYFQNEAQLDKSGLPSDRFFAERPEGSVSTLKIQRTQQEDSAVYLCASSEIRGSTGELFFGEGSRLTVL.

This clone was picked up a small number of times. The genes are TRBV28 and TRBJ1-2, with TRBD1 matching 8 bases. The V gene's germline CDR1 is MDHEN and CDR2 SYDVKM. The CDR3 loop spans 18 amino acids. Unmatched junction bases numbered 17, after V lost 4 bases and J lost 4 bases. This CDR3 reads CASSSRTGTGAHRYGYTF. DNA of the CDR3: TGTGCCAGCAGTTCCCGAACCGGGACAGGCGCTCACCGCTATGGCTACACCTTC.

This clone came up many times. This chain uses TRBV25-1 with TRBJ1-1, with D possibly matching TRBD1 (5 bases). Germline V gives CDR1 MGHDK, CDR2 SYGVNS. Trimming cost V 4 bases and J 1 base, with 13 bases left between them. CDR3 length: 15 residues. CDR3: CASSGAPTGNTEAFF. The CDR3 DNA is TGTGCCAGCAGTGGAGCCCCCACAGGGAACACTGAAGCTTTCTTT.

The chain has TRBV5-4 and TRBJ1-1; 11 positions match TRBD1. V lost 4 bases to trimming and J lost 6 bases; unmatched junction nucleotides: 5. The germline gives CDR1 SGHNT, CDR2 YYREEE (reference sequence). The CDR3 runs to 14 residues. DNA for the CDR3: TGTGCCAGCAGCCCCCGGACAGGGGGCTCTGAAGCTTTCTTT. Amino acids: CASSPRTGGSEAFF.

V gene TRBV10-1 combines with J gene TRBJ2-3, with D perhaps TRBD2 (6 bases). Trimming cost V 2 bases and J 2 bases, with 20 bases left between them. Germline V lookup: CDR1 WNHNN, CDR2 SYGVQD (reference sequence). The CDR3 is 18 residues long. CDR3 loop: CASSEPRPGTPTTDTQYF. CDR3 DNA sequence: TGCGCCAGCAGTGAGCCGAGACCCGGGACTCCGACCACAGATACGCAGTATTTT.